A single sample is the source of the 10 T cell receptor beta chains below, sequenced in a study of shared clonotypes between healthy human individuals. TCRdb's copy holds only in-frame clones and misses some; the assay was immunoSEQ multiplex PCR. The table records fewer than 600,000 clones, approximately 77% of them present only once. The specimen sequenced was PBMCs. These receptors were obtained from a woman aged 40 to 50 in good health. Some clones in this sample may be carry-over from other donors' samples.

About this clone itself: It differs at one base from a far larger clone, so likely a read error. V usage is TRBV25-1 and J usage is TRBJ1-1; D is uncertain. The CDR3 covers 11 residues. V was shortened by 3 bases and J by 4 bases, with 3 bases between the two germline ends. Germline V gene sequence: CDR1 MGHDK, CDR2 SYGVNS. Here the CDR3 DNA reads TGTGCCAGCAGTGAGACCACTGAAGCTTTCTTT. As protein: CASSETTEAFF.

This clone was picked up one time. The chain is built from TRBV30 and TRBJ1-2; D is ambiguous. V was pared by 2 bases and J by 4 bases, with 11 bases between. Germline-derived CDR1 and CDR2 are GTSNPN and SVGIG (reference sequence). The CDR3 is 13 amino acids. The CDR3 loop is CAWSPGFSYGYTF. Here the CDR3 DNA reads TGTGCCTGGAGTCCGGGGTTCTCCTATGGCTACACCTTC. The full variable domain, its missing parts supplied by reference TRBV30 and TRBJ1-2, is SQTIHQWPATLVQPVGSPLSLECTVEGTSNPNLYWYRQAAGRGLQLLFYSVGIGQISSEVPQNLSASRPQDRQFILSSKKLLLSDSGFYLCAWSPGFSYGYTFGSGTRLTVV.

The V call is TRBV7-3, the J call TRBJ2-7; 9 positions agree with TRBD2. From germline, CDR1 is SGHTA and CDR2 FQGTGA. This CDR3 contains 15 residues. V shed 1 base and J 3 bases; nucleotides not matched to a gene: 4. CDR3 in DNA: TGTGCCAGCAGCTTAAGTAGCGGGGGACTCTACGAGCAGTACTTC. This codes for CASSLSSGGLYEQYF.

This clone was counted between two and nine times. One base away lies a much larger clone, so this may be a sequencing read error. The chain combines TRBV14 with TRBJ1-1; D is ambiguous. The V end lost 5 bases, the J end lost 2 bases, and 12 bases lay between the germline ends. This CDR3 contains 14 residues. CDR1 and CDR2 from the germline V gene are SGHDN and FVKESK. The CDR3 bases are TGTGCCAGCAGCTCTGCGGGCAGAAACACTGAAGCTTTCTTT. It encodes CASSSAGRNTEAFF.

The V gene is TRBV30, the J gene TRBJ2-1, with 7 bases aligning to TRBD2. This CDR3 has 15 amino acids. The ends lost 3 bases at V and 1 base at J; junction bases unmatched: 6. The V gene's germline CDR1 is GTSNPN and CDR2 SVGIG (reference sequence). CDR3 sequence: CAWSASSGSYNEQFF. CDR3 DNA: TGTGCCTGGAGCGCCTCTAGCGGATCCTACAATGAGCAGTTCTTC. The whole variable domain, filled in from reference TRBV30 and TRBJ2-1, reads SQTIHQWPATLVQPVGSPLSLECTVEGTSNPNLYWYRQAAGRGLQLLFYSVGIGQISSEVPQNLSASRPQDRQFILSSKKLLLSDSGFYLCAWSASSGSYNEQFFGPGTRLTVL.

V usage is TRBV7-2 and J usage is TRBJ1-5; perhaps TRBD1 as D (5 bases). Germline-derived CDR1 and CDR2 are SGHTA and FQGNSA. V dropped 2 bases and J dropped 4 bases, with 12 bases sitting between them. There are 15 residues in the CDR3. The CDR3 DNA reads TGTGCCAGCAGCTTATTAGGGGCCGGGAATCAGCCCCAGCATTTT. Translating it yields CASSLLGAGNQPQHF.

Note on this clone: Given a far larger clone just one base away, this is likely a sequencing read error. J is TRBJ2-3 and V is TRBV7-9; unclear D gene. CDR3 length equals 12 residues. Germline V gene sequence: CDR1 SEHNR, CDR2 FQNEAQ (reference sequence). In DNA form, the CDR3 reads TGTGCCAGCAGCTTAGATCGGTCTACGCTGTATTTT. This gives the protein CASSLDRSTLYF.

As concerns this clone: A far larger clone differs by one base, so this is likely a read error. Other DNA sequences within the sample encode an identical CDR3. The chain has TRBV30 and TRBJ2-7; perhaps TRBD2 as D (6 bases). The CDR3 loop spans 13 amino acids. In germline, CDR1 is GTSNPN, CDR2 SVGIG (reference sequence). As DNA, the CDR3 is TGTGCCTGGAGGGCGCGGGGTTCCTACGAGCAGCACTTC. Its translation is CAWRARGSYEQHF.

J is TRBJ2-3 and V is TRBV5-1; TRBD2 matches at 8 bases. V lost 5 bases to trimming and J lost 4 bases; unmatched junction nucleotides: 9. The CDR3 has 15 residues. Germline V CDR1 and CDR2: SGHRS, YFSETQ. CDR3: CASRGLGSSADTQYF. DNA for the CDR3: TGCGCCAGCAGGGGACTAGGTTCATCTGCAGATACGCAGTATTTT.

The genes are TRBV9 and TRBJ1-1; D remains ambiguous. Trimming shortened V by 4 bases and J by 7 bases, and 17 bases separated the two germline ends. In germline, CDR1 is SGDLS, CDR2 YYNGEE. The CDR3 runs to 14 residues. DNA of the CDR3: TGTGCCAGCAGCCCGAGCCCACGAACGGTTGAAGCTTTCTTT. Residues: CASSPSPRTVEAFF.